The 11 T cell receptor beta chains below all came from one sample that was sequenced in a study of cytotoxic CD8 clonotypes in ibrutinib-treated CLL. Only in-frame clones appear in the TCRdb table, and some are missing; sequencing was by immunoSEQ multiplex PCR. The sample consists of about 140,000 clones, more than 75% of them appearing once. The material sequenced was PBMCs, taken after 36 months of ibrutinib treatment. All receptors come from a human donor with chronic lymphocytic leukemia.

The rearrangement links TRBV19 to TRBJ1-4; D is undetermined. Germline V gene data show CDR1 as LNHDA and CDR2 as SQIVND (reference sequence). CDR3 length equals 13 residues. V lost 5 bases, J lost 4 bases, and 8 bases lay in between. CDR3 sequence (DNA): TGTGCCAGTAGTCGCCAGGTTAATGAAAAACTGTTTTTT. Protein product: CASSRQVNEKLFF.

This chain links TRBV11-2 with TRBJ2-2, with D possibly matching TRBD1 (5 bases). This CDR3 is built from 12 residues. CDR1 is SGHAT, CDR2 FQNNGV, per germline. The V end lost 6 bases, the J end lost 6 bases, and 8 bases lay between the germline ends. The CDR3 region is CASRQESGELFF. CDR3 DNA: TGTGCCAGCAGACAGGAGTCCGGGGAGCTGTTTTTT.

The J gene is TRBJ2-5, the V gene TRBV7-3; 10 nucleotides align to TRBD2. Trimming took 4 bases from V and 5 from J; bases not matched to a gene: 7. Looked up from germline, CDR1 is SGHTA and CDR2 is FQGTGA. The CDR3 is 15 amino acids. CDR3 bases: TGTGCCAGCAGCTCCCCGACTAGCGGGTGGGAGACCCAGTACTTC. Its translation is CASSSPTSGWETQYF.

In its sample, this clone was seen a few times. This rearrangement joins TRBV7-9 to TRBJ1-2, with D perhaps TRBD1 (6 bases). The CDR3 has 16 residues. Trimming left V 1 base short and J 0 bases short, with 12 bases between. Germline V lookup: CDR1 SEHNR, CDR2 FQNEAQ (reference sequence). This CDR3 is CASSLERQASNYGYTF. The CDR3 region has the DNA TGTGCCAGCAGCTTAGAAAGACAGGCGTCTAACTATGGCTACACCTTC.

The chain combines TRBV5-4 with TRBJ2-1; no clear D. V gave up 1 base and J gave up 1 base, with 6 bases separating them. The CDR3 is 14 residues long. Germline CDR1 is SGHNT and CDR2 is YYREEE (reference sequence). DNA for the CDR3: TGTGCCAGCAGCTTGTTGCATTCCTACAATGAGCAGTTCTTC. Translated, it gives CASSLLHSYNEQFF.

This clone was seen just once. J is TRBJ2-1 and V is TRBV6-5; 9 bases align to TRBD2. CDR3 length equals 15 residues. J lost 8 bases, V lost 6 bases, and 11 bases had no gene match. CDR1 is MNHEY, CDR2 SVGAGI, per germline. The CDR3 coding sequence is TGTGCCAGCAGAACCCTAGCGGGACCCTTCCATGAGCAGTTCTTC. This codes for CASRTLAGPFHEQFF.

This chain uses TRBV2 with TRBJ2-7, with D possibly called TRBD1 or TRBD2 (5 bases each). The CDR3 contains 12 residues. Germline-derived CDR1 and CDR2 are SNHLY and FYNNEI. V lost 10 bases, J lost 2 bases, and 12 bases lay in between. Written as DNA, the CDR3 is TGTGCCACCACGGGGACGGCCTACGAGCAGTACTTC. This gives the protein CATTGTAYEQYF.

The gene calls are TRBV25-1 and TRBJ1-4; D is uncertain. The CDR3 length is 13 residues. CDR1 and CDR2 (germline): MGHDK, SYGVNS. V dropped 4 bases and J dropped 8 bases, with 11 bases sitting between them. The CDR3 spells CASSGRSNEKLFF. In nucleotides, the CDR3 is TGTGCCAGCAGTGGTCGGTCGAACGAAAAACTGTTTTTT. The variable domain in full, with the rest retrieved from reference TRBV25-1 and TRBJ1-4, is EADIYQTPRYLVIGTGKKITLECSQTMGHDKMYWYQQDPGMELHLIHYSYGVNSTEKGDLSSESTVSRIRTEHFPLTLESARPSHTSQYLCASSGRSNEKLFFGSGTQLSVL.

This rearrangement joins TRBV7-2 to TRBJ1-2; 12 bases are shared with TRBD1. Trimming took 4 bases from V and 2 from J; bases not matched to a gene: 11. The CDR3 is 18 residues long. Germline V lookup: CDR1 SGHTA, CDR2 FQGNSA. This CDR3 is CASSSPGTGGNRNYGYTF. The CDR3 nucleotides read TGTGCCAGCAGCTCGCCCGGGACAGGGGGCAATCGGAACTATGGCTACACCTTC.

This chain links TRBV9 with TRBJ2-5, with no clear D. The V gene's germline CDR1 is SGDLS and CDR2 YYNGEE. The CDR3 spans 13 residues. Deletions cut 7 bases from V and 0 bases from J, with 10 bases between. DNA for the CDR3: TGTGCCAGCGCCGAGGAGTACCAAGAGACCCAGTACTTC. Residues: CASAEEYQETQYF.

This chain joins TRBV7-9 and TRBJ1-1, with D uncertain. Germline V gives CDR1 SEHNR, CDR2 FQNEAQ (reference sequence). Between the trimmed V and J ends, which lost 4 bases and 1 base, there was a span of 10 bases. This CDR3 is built from 14 residues. CDR3 coding DNA: TGTGCCAGCAGCTCACACGCAGGGAACACTGAAGCTTTCTTT. This translates into CASSSHAGNTEAFF. Supplemented by reference TRBV7-9 and TRBJ1-1, the full variable domain reads DTGVSQNPRHKITKRGQNVTFRCDPISEHNRLYWYRQTLGQGPEFLTYFQNEAQLEKSRLLSDRFSAERPKGSFSTLEIQRTEQGDSAMYLCASSSHAGNTEAFFGQGTRLTVV.